Following are 31 T cell receptor beta chains from one sample sequenced in a study of blood T cell repertoires in COVID-19. Measured with immunoSEQ multiplex PCR; TCRdb has only the in-frame clones, and not every one. Here the sample spans approximately 200,000 clones, 70% to 90% being singletons. Sequences were obtained from peripheral blood. These receptors were obtained from a human donor with active or convalescent COVID-19. The donor label of this sample is uncertain.

The chain is built from TRBV7-2 and TRBJ2-2; 7 bases fit TRBD1. CDR1 is SGHTA and CDR2 is FQGNSA in the germline V gene. This CDR3 is built from 16 residues. V dropped 5 bases and J dropped 1; count of bases not matched to a gene: 7. For the CDR3, the DNA is TGTGCCAGCAGCACAACCGGGACAGTGAACACCGGGGAGCTGTTTTTT. Protein product: CASSTTGTVNTGELFF.

The V gene is TRBV5-6, the J gene TRBJ1-5; 7 bases are a match to TRBD1. Germline trimming cut 2 bases from V and 6 bases from J; bases unmatched to any gene: 20. Germline CDR1 SGHDT, CDR2 YYEEEE. The CDR3 consists of 19 residues. The CDR3 nucleotides read TGTGCCAGCAGCTTAAGTTGGAGGGCAGGGGGTAATTCGGGTCAGCCCCAGCATTTT. Protein sequence: CASSLSWRAGGNSGQPQHF.

V gene TRBV3-1 (or the pseudogene TRBV3-2) combines with J gene TRBJ1-1, with D possibly being TRBD1 (6 bases). The V gene lost 3 bases and the J gene lost 0 bases, with 11 bases spanning the gap. Germline-derived CDR1 and CDR2 are LGHDT and YNNKEL (reference sequence). The CDR3 extends over 15 amino acids. The CDR3 DNA is TGTGCCAGCAGCCAGTTTGGGGGCTTGAACACTGAAGCTTTCTTT. Translation gives CASSQFGGLNTEAFF.

The chain joins TRBV7-9 to TRBJ2-1; a weak D match, TRBD1 (5 bases). The CDR3 runs to 14 residues. From germline, CDR1 is SEHNR and CDR2 FQNEAQ (reference sequence). Trimming left V 5 bases short and J 8 bases short, with 16 bases between. CDR3 residues: CASSRNAGIDEQFF. The CDR3 region has the DNA TGTGCCAGCAGCCGCAACGCAGGGATCGATGAGCAGTTCTTC.

V usage is TRBV7-9 and J usage is TRBJ2-1; 12 bases match TRBD2. Looked up from germline, CDR1 is SEHNR and CDR2 is FQNEAQ (reference sequence). The CDR3 totals 17 residues. The J segment lost 7 bases and the V segment lost 6 bases, leaving 13 bases of the junction unmatched. Here the CDR3 reads CASSFVTGLAGKNEQFF. As DNA, the CDR3 is TGTGCCAGCAGTTTTGTGACAGGACTAGCGGGAAAGAATGAGCAGTTCTTC.

The J gene is TRBJ1-2, the V gene TRBV9; a weak D match, TRBD1 (6 bases). The CDR3 loop spans 13 amino acids. Trimming took off 6 bases at V and 0 bases at J, with 9 bases between the two ends. The V gene's germline CDR1 is SGDLS and CDR2 YYNGEE. Written as DNA, the CDR3 is TGTGCCAGCAATCCAGGGGCTAACTATGGCTACACCTTC. Residues: CASNPGANYGYTF. Full variable domain (rest looked up from reference TRBV9 and TRBJ1-2): DSGVTQTPKHLITATGQRVTLRCSPRSGDLSVYWYQQSLDQGLQFLIQYYNGEERAKGNILERFSAQQFPDLHSELNLSSLELGDSALYFCASNPGANYGYTFGSGTRLTVV.

The table lists this clone with a count of one. V usage is TRBV6-5 and J usage is TRBJ1-5; unclear D gene. The CDR3 totals 13 residues. Germline V gene lookup returns CDR1 MNHEY and CDR2 SVGAGI. Deletions cut 11 bases from V and 4 bases from J, with 15 bases between. The CDR3 DNA reads TGTGCCGCGGCGATGGTCATTAATCAGCCCCAGCATTTT. This encodes CAAAMVINQPQHF.

This chain connects TRBV29-1 to TRBJ2-5; D may be TRBD2 (6 bases). CDR1 and CDR2 from the germline V gene are SQVTM and ANQGSEA. Trimming left V 7 bases short and J 4 bases short, with 19 bases between. CDR3 length: 14 residues. The CDR3 sequence is CSADKDYSSETQYF. The CDR3, as DNA: TGCAGCGCGGATAAGGACTACTCTTCAGAGACCCAGTACTTC.

This clone appeared many times. The chain's CDR3 is CASSLERSSPLHF. CDR3 DNA sequence: TGTGCCAGCAGCTTAGAGCGGAGTTCACCCCTCCACTTT. The J gene is TRBJ1-6, the V gene TRBV11-2; D is ambiguous. The V and J ends lost 0 bases and 9 bases respectively, with 6 bases between them. The CDR3 has 13 residues. Germline CDR1 reads SGHAT; CDR2 reads FQNNGV.

The chain combines TRBV12-3 or TRBV12-4 with TRBJ1-2; D might be TRBD1 (5 bases). The V gene lost 4 bases and the J gene lost 2 bases, with 8 bases spanning the gap. The CDR3 totals 13 residues. CDR3 in DNA: TGTGCCAGCAGTTCAGGGAGGAACTATGGCTACACCTTC. Translating gives CASSSGRNYGYTF.

This clone has just a few counts. The chain is built from TRBV2 and TRBJ1-1; D not certain. Trimming took 3 bases from V and 1 from J, leaving 12 bases between them. This CDR3 region has 15 residues. The germline gives CDR1 SNHLY, CDR2 FYNNEI. The CDR3 region is CASSDVGRENTEAFF. The DNA for the CDR3 is TGTGCCAGCAGTGATGTCGGCCGGGAGAACACTGAAGCTTTCTTT.

The CDR3 spells CAISETTGEAGELFF. In DNA form, the CDR3 reads TGTGCCATCAGTGAGACCACAGGGGAGGCCGGGGAGCTGTTTTTT. The V gene is TRBV10-3, the J gene TRBJ2-2; D is possibly TRBD1 (7 bases). Trimming took 2 bases from V and 6 from J, leaving 13 bases between them. CDR3 length: 15 residues. CDR1 is ENHRY and CDR2 is SYGVKD in the germline V gene.

The rearrangement joins TRBV3-1 (or the pseudogene TRBV3-2) to TRBJ2-7; TRBD2 matches at 11 bases. V lost 4 bases to trimming and J lost 5 bases; unmatched junction nucleotides: 4. The V gene's germline CDR1 is LGHDT and CDR2 YNNKEL (reference sequence). The CDR3 has 14 residues. The DNA of the CDR3 is TGTGCCAGCAGCCTAGCGGGAGGGCCCCACGAGCAGTACTTC. Translation gives CASSLAGGPHEQYF.

This sequence joins TRBV5-1 and TRBJ2-1, with 8 bases matching TRBD2. Trimming took 4 bases from V and 6 from J; bases not matched to a gene: 6. Germline CDR1 and CDR2: SGHRS and YFSETQ. CDR3 length: 14 amino acids. This CDR3 reads CASSGTGGINEQFF. The CDR3 DNA follows: TGCGCCAGCAGCGGTACGGGGGGGATCAATGAGCAGTTCTTC.

This clone was seen a single time. This chain connects TRBV28 to TRBJ2-6; D is perhaps TRBD1 (6 bases). V shed 8 bases and J shed 0 bases, with 17 bases lying between them. Germline CDR1 is MDHEN and CDR2 is SYDVKM. This CDR3 has 17 residues. The CDR3 sequence: CASLGRDKYSGANVLTF. The CDR3 DNA reads as TGTGCCAGCTTGGGACGGGACAAATACTCTGGGGCCAACGTCCTGACTTTC.

The CDR3 spells CSGSQGWVDGYTF. The CDR3 DNA reads TGCAGCGGATCCCAGGGTTGGGTGGATGGCTACACCTTC. This chain joins TRBV29-1 and TRBJ1-2, with a tentative D call TRBD1 (5 bases). CDR1 is SQVTM, CDR2 ANQGSEA, per germline. The ends were cut back, 7 bases at V and 6 bases at J, with 18 bases in the middle. The CDR3 is made up of 13 amino acids.

J is TRBJ2-5 and V is TRBV4-2; 7 bases map to TRBD2. The CDR3 length is 16 residues. V was clipped by 1 base and J by 5 bases; unmatched bases: 10. Germline values: CDR1 LGHNA, CDR2 YNFKEQ. The CDR3 nucleotides are TGTGCCAGCAGCCAAGGTCCCAGCGGGGAAGGTGAGACCCAGTACTTC. Translation: CASSQGPSGEGETQYF.

The chain recombines TRBV28 with TRBJ2-7, with 9 bases lining up with TRBD1. Germline V gives CDR1 MDHEN, CDR2 SYDVKM. J gave up 4 bases and V 10 bases, and 11 bases lay outside the gene matches. There are 14 residues in the CDR3. Here the CDR3 DNA reads TGTGCCATCCGTCGGACAGGGGTAGGTTACGAGCAGTACTTC. The encoded protein is CAIRRTGVGYEQYF.

J is TRBJ2-5 and V is TRBV9, with D possibly matching TRBD2 (5 bases). The length of the CDR3 is 19 residues. V lost 0 bases to trimming and J lost 2 bases, with 23 bases between them. Germline-derived CDR1 and CDR2 are SGDLS and YYNGEE. The CDR3 nucleotides are TGTGCCAGCAGCGTAGCTCAGAGCGAGGGCGACATGGTTCAAGAGACCCAGTACTTC. Residues: CASSVAQSEGDMVQETQYF.

This chain uses TRBV7-9 with TRBJ1-2, with TRBD1 as a possible D gene (6 bases). There are 13 residues in the CDR3. Trimming cost V 3 bases and J 4 bases, with 9 bases left between them. Per the germline V gene, CDR1 is SEHNR and CDR2 is FQNEAQ (reference sequence). CDR3 sequence reads: CASSLGAGYGYTF. The DNA of the CDR3 is TGTGCCAGCAGCTTGGGGGCGGGCTATGGCTACACCTTC.

The chain carries TRBV5-5 and TRBJ2-1; 11 nucleotides align to TRBD2. Trimming cost V 0 bases and J 4 bases; bases outside gene matches: 6. The germline V gene has CDR1 SGHKS and CDR2 YYEKEE (reference sequence). The CDR3 is 17 residues long. The CDR3 here is CASSLGLAGGPYNEQFF. In nucleotides, the CDR3 is TGTGCCAGCAGCTTGGGGCTAGCGGGGGGCCCTTACAATGAGCAGTTCTTC.

The chain carries TRBV10-3 and TRBJ2-3; 8 nucleotides align to TRBD2. The CDR3 sequence is 15 residues long. V lost 2 bases, J lost 4 bases, and 5 bases stayed unmatched. The germline CDR1 and CDR2 sequences are ENHRY and SYGVKD. In DNA, the CDR3 is TGTGCCATCAGTGAGAGTAAGCGGGGGTCAGATACGCAGTATTTT. As protein: CAISESKRGSDTQYF.

The chain is built from TRBV30 and TRBJ2-7; TRBD2 agrees at 13 bases. Germline trimming cut 6 bases from V and 3 bases from J; bases unmatched to any gene: 8. In germline, CDR1 is GTSNPN, CDR2 SVGIG (reference sequence). This CDR3 is 15 amino acids long. CDR3 DNA sequence: TGTGCCTGTCCCGGGACTAGCGGGATTAACTACGAGCAGTACTTC. Amino acids: CACPGTSGINYEQYF.

This clone was detected a few times. Other DNA sequences in the same sample also yield this CDR3. This rearrangement joins TRBV3-1 (or the pseudogene TRBV3-2) to TRBJ2-7; D is unresolved. Between the trimmed V and J ends, which lost 4 bases and 3 bases, there was a span of 4 bases. Germline CDR1 LGHDT, CDR2 YNNKEL (reference sequence). This CDR3 is 11 amino acids long. CDR3 sequence: CASSPGYEQYF. The CDR3 region has the DNA TGTGCCAGCAGCCCAGGCTACGAGCAGTACTTC.

This chain connects TRBV5-1 to TRBJ2-3, with 9 bases aligning to TRBD2. Trimming removed 2 bases from V and 6 bases from J; junction bases left unmatched: 10. Germline loops: CDR1 SGHRS, CDR2 YFSETQ. CDR3 length: 16 amino acids. CDR3 region: CASSFSGSPPGDTQYF. As DNA, the CDR3 is TGCGCCAGCAGCTTTAGCGGGAGCCCCCCGGGGGATACGCAGTATTTT.

The chain employs TRBV2 and TRBJ2-1; TRBD2 might be the D (6 bases). The V gene's germline CDR1 is SNHLY and CDR2 FYNNEI. Trimming cost V 7 bases and J 7 bases, with 17 bases left between them. This CDR3 region has 14 residues. CDR3 sequence reads: CASTEGRLGNEQFF. The CDR3 DNA is TGTGCCAGCACGGAGGGACGACTGGGGAATGAGCAGTTCTTC.

The chain recombines TRBV4-3 with TRBJ2-5; TRBD2 matches 11 bases. The germline V gene encodes CDR1 LGHNA and CDR2 YSLEER. This CDR3 spans 16 amino acids. The V and J ends lost 0 bases and 4 bases, in that order; junction bases with no gene match: 4. CDR3 loop: CASSQEASGGTETQYF. CDR3 nucleotide sequence: TGCGCCAGCAGCCAAGAGGCTAGCGGGGGGACAGAGACCCAGTACTTC.

This clone was seen a single time. J is TRBJ1-3 and V is TRBV4-3; the D gene is possibly TRBD1 (5 bases). V lost 4 bases and J lost 4, with 14 bases in between. CDR3 length: 15 amino acids. The germline CDR1 and CDR2 sequences are LGHNA and YSLEER. The CDR3 spells CASSLLLGGGNTIYF. The CDR3 region has the DNA TGCGCCAGCAGCCTACTTTTGGGGGGAGGAAACACCATATATTTT.

V gene TRBV4-3 combines with J gene TRBJ1-2, with 8 positions matching TRBD1. Trimming at V came to 4 bases and at J to 5 bases, leaving 12 bases not matched to a gene. The CDR3 is 16 amino acids. From germline, CDR1 is LGHNA and CDR2 YSLEER. The CDR3 DNA reads TGCGCCAGCAGCCCGAGCCAGGGGGCGTGGGGATATGGCTACACCTTC. It yields the protein CASSPSQGAWGYGYTF.

The rearrangement joins TRBV4-1 to TRBJ1-3, with a possible D match to TRBD1 (5 bases). Trimming cost V 3 bases and J 0 bases, with 9 bases left between them. Looked up from germline, CDR1 is MGHRA and CDR2 is YSYEKL. The CDR3 has 15 residues. CDR3 nucleotide sequence: TGCGCCAGCAGCCAGGTAGGGGTCTCTGGAAACACCATATATTTT. It is translated as CASSQVGVSGNTIYF.

The rearrangement joins TRBV10-3 to TRBJ1-2; TRBD1 might be the D (5 bases). The V end was cut by 0 bases, the J end by 4 bases, with 15 bases between. CDR1 and CDR2 (germline): ENHRY, SYGVKD. CDR3 length: 16 amino acids. CDR3 sequence: CAISESGGRVTYGYTF. The CDR3 bases are TGTGCCATCAGTGAGTCGGGGGGTCGAGTCACCTATGGCTACACCTTC.